This entry lists 12 T cell receptor beta chains sequenced from one sample in a study of blood T cell repertoires in COVID-19. Measured with immunoSEQ multiplex PCR; TCRdb has only the in-frame clones, and not every one. The sample has around 68,000 clones, around 90% seen once. The sequenced sample consisted of peripheral blood. These receptors came from a human donor in a cohort sampled during active COVID-19.

The V and J genes are TRBV19 and TRBJ2-5, with D tentatively TRBD1 (8 bases). Germline values: CDR1 LNHDA, CDR2 SQIVND (reference sequence). The V gene lost 5 bases and the J gene lost 5 bases, with 15 bases spanning the gap. This CDR3 is 14 amino acids long. The CDR3 is CASSVGQGGETQYF. In DNA form, the CDR3 reads TGTGCCAGTAGTGTCGGACAGGGAGGGGAGACCCAGTACTTC.

CDR3 bases: TGTGCCAGCAGCCAAGATTTTGGGCATCAAGAGACCCAGTACTTC. This gives the protein CASSQDFGHQETQYF. The V gene is TRBV3-1 (or the pseudogene TRBV3-2), the J gene TRBJ2-5; D not resolved. This CDR3 has 15 amino acids. Per germline, CDR1 LGHDT and CDR2 YNNKEL (reference sequence). The ends were cut back, 0 bases at V and 2 bases at J, with 10 bases in the middle.

The chain combines TRBV5-5 with TRBJ1-1; D remains unclear. This CDR3 spans 16 amino acids. Germline V gene lookup returns CDR1 SGHKS and CDR2 YYEKEE (reference sequence). Deletions cut 3 bases from V and 4 bases from J, with 19 bases between. The CDR3: CASSWEDRPPVTEAFF. The CDR3 coding sequence is TGTGCCAGCAGCTGGGAGGACCGTCCGCCTGTCACTGAAGCTTTCTTT. The variable domain in full, completed from reference TRBV5-5 and TRBJ1-1, reads DAGVTQSPTHLIKTRGQQVTLRCSPISGHKSVSWYQQVLGQGPQFIFQYYEKEERGRGNFPDRFSARQFPNYSSELNVNALLLGDSALYLCASSWEDRPPVTEAFFGQGTRLTVV.

The CDR3 is CASTQRTGNTDTQYF. The DNA of the CDR3 is TGTGCCAGCACTCAAAGAACAGGAAACACAGATACGCAGTATTTT. The V gene is TRBV28, the J gene TRBJ2-3; D perhaps matches TRBD1 (5 bases). The CDR3 has 15 residues. Germline assignment: CDR1 MDHEN and CDR2 SYDVKM. V lost 7 bases to trimming and J lost 2 bases, with 16 bases between them.

The V gene is TRBV7-2, the J gene TRBJ1-3, with 7 bases that match TRBD1. Germline V lookup: CDR1 SGHTA, CDR2 FQGNSA. The CDR3 extends over 16 amino acids. V gave up 0 bases and J gave up 9 bases; unmatched junction bases: 11. CDR3 residues: CASSLAPGTVGGTIYF. CDR3 bases: TGTGCCAGCAGCTTAGCACCTGGGACAGTGGGAGGCACCATATATTTT.

The table lists this clone with a few counts. This chain links TRBV10-1 with TRBJ2-7; a weak D match, TRBD2 (6 bases). The length of the CDR3 is 20 residues. The V and J ends lost 7 bases and 2 bases respectively, with 33 bases between them. Per germline, CDR1 WNHNN and CDR2 SYGVQD (reference sequence). CDR3 residues: CASTPRGPGLSSYTTYEQYF. The CDR3 DNA is TGCGCCAGCACCCCAAGGGGACCCGGACTATCTAGTTATACTACCTACGAGCAGTACTTC.

The chain has TRBV4-1 and TRBJ2-7; 8 bases are shared with TRBD2. This CDR3 has 15 residues. Germline lookup yields CDR1 MGHRA and CDR2 YSYEKL. J gave up 6 bases and V 1 base, and 8 bases lay outside the gene matches. The CDR3 DNA is TGCGCCAGCAGCCAAGGCGGAGCGGGAGTCTTCGAGCAGTACTTC. Amino acids: CASSQGGAGVFEQYF.

This rearrangement joins TRBV19 to TRBJ2-2; TRBD2 might be the D (5 bases). Germline loops: CDR1 LNHDA, CDR2 SQIVND (reference sequence). CDR3 size: 16 residues. With 2 bases removed from V and 1 base from J, the gap between germline ends came to 11 bases. Here the CDR3 DNA reads TGTGCCAGTAGTATATTCGGGGAGCAGAACACCGGGGAGCTGTTTTTT. Its translation: CASSIFGEQNTGELFF.

V usage is TRBV28 and J usage is TRBJ2-1, with TRBD1 as a possible D gene (5 bases). Germline values: CDR1 MDHEN, CDR2 SYDVKM. V was cut by 8 bases and J by 4 bases, with 12 bases left in between. The CDR3 runs to 13 residues. The CDR3 coding sequence is TGTGCCAGCGCTAGACAGCTTTACAATGAGCAGTTCTTC. Translating it yields CASARQLYNEQFF.

CDR3: CASSLVRAERTDTQYF. CDR3 DNA: TGTGCCAGCAGCTTAGTCCGAGCGGAGCGCACAGATACGCAGTATTTT. The chain joins TRBV11-3 to TRBJ2-3; the D gene is possibly TRBD2 (5 bases). Germline CDR1 and CDR2: SGHNT and YENEEA. V lost 1 base and J 1 base, leaving 12 bases between the germline ends. The CDR3 spans 16 residues. The variable domain in full, with the rest retrieved from reference TRBV11-3 and TRBJ2-3, is EAGVVQSPRYKIIEKKQPVAFWCNPISGHNTLYWYLQNLGQGPELLIRYENEEAVDDSQLPKDRFSAERLKGVDSTLKIQPAELGDSAVYLCASSLVRAERTDTQYFGPGTRLTVL.

The chain recombines TRBV3-1 (or the pseudogene TRBV3-2) with TRBJ2-1, with TRBD2 as a possible D gene (6 bases). Germline values: CDR1 LGHDT, CDR2 YNNKEL (reference sequence). Trimming removed 1 base at V and 2 bases at J, with 21 bases between. The CDR3 has 19 amino acids. The CDR3, as DNA: TGTGCCAGCAGCCAAGGGGGTAGCCGGAGGGAGCATCCCTACAATGAGCAGTTCTTC. It specifies CASSQGGSRREHPYNEQFF.

J is TRBJ2-3 and V is TRBV11-2; 9 bases line up with TRBD2. CDR1 SGHAT and CDR2 FQNNGV come from the germline V gene. The CDR3 covers 18 residues. V lost 1 base and J lost 4; bases outside the gene matches: 12. CDR3 residues: CASSLGLAGVGEADTQYF. As DNA, the CDR3 is TGTGCCAGCAGCTTAGGGTTAGCGGGAGTTGGAGAGGCAGATACGCAGTATTTT.